The entry below describes one T cell receptor (beta chain). Its antigen is undetermined. TCRdb reprocessed the 5' RACE reads via MiXCR and lists one record per CDR3 protein. The table includes 600,000 to 750,000 distinct CDR3 sequences, roughly 12% detected once. There are 14 residues in the CDR3. Germline V CDR1 and CDR2: GTSNPN, SVGIG (reference sequence). V was clipped by 5 bases and J by 6 bases; unmatched bases: 9. These data come from a study of T cells after yellow fever vaccination. Whole-study findings and limits: Although most clonotypes did not, a small share appeared in both CD4 and CD8 compartments. A weaker secondary response peaked on day 5, the primary on day 15.

This specimen consisted of PBMCs, obtained on the day of the yellow fever booster vaccination. J is TRBJ2-3 and V is TRBV30, with 9 positions matching TRBD1. This clonotype was sampled from a man aged 30-40 years who received the YFV17D yellow fever vaccine. DNA of the CDR3: TGTGCCTGGGCCCCGGGACAGGGATTTGATACGCAGTATTTT. Protein product: CAWAPGQGFDTQYF.